The 11 T cell receptor beta chains in this list originate from one sample, sequenced in a study of regulatory T cells in long-lasting Graves disease. Arm-PCR of CDR3 regions and iRepertoire HTBI primers were used to build TCR beta libraries. MiXCR was run by TCRdb on the multiplex PCR reads, yielding one entry per CDR3 protein. This sample has roughly 610,000 distinct CDR3 sequences, with approximately 15% found just once. The sample's time point: newly diagnosed GD, antithyroid drugs for less than 3 months. The TCR library was made from RNA that had been extracted from PBMCs in TRIzol. In addition, the sample was reused for a study of T cells in Graves' hyperthyroidism and ophthalmopathy.

This material consisted of peripheral blood mononuclear cells (PBMCs), taken at new diagnosis, from a patient treated with antithyroid drugs. Source of these receptors: a woman aged 25 to 39 with Graves disease.

Ten or more counts support this clonotype. This chain uses TRBV24-1 with TRBJ2-7; D not resolved. V dropped 2 bases and J dropped 2 bases, with 12 bases sitting between them. In germline, CDR1 is KGHDR, CDR2 SFDVKD. The CDR3 runs 15 residues. CDR3 region: CATSDSRTRTYEQYF. The CDR3 region has the DNA TGTGCCACCAGTGATTCGAGGACGAGAACCTACGAGCAGTACTTC.

In its sample, this clonotype was seen a few times. This rearrangement joins TRBV5-1 to TRBJ2-6; D not resolved. The CDR3 runs to 15 residues. The V and J ends lost 4 bases and 2 bases respectively, with 10 bases between them. The germline V gene has CDR1 SGHRS and CDR2 YFSETQ. CDR3 in DNA: TGCGCCAGCAGCACACGGACGGCTGGGGCCAACGTCCTGACTTTC. Translation: CASSTRTAGANVLTF.

In this sample, this clonotype turned up many times. The V and J genes are TRBV19 and TRBJ1-1; D is unclear. The CDR3 is 16 amino acids. Germline V gene lookup returns CDR1 LNHDA and CDR2 SQIVND (reference sequence). V lost 5 bases to trimming and J lost 7 bases, with 23 bases between them. CDR3 DNA: TGTGCCAGTAGTCTCACTGGGATATTAGCCCGCATTGAAGCTTTCTTT. Its protein product is CASSLTGILARIEAFF.

V and J are TRBV6-1 and TRBJ1-5; D remains ambiguous. The V end lost 7 bases, the J end lost 3 bases, and 13 bases lay between the germline ends. This CDR3 comprises 14 residues. Germline V CDR1 and CDR2: MNHNS, SASEGT. The CDR3 here is CASKIPGINQPQHF. In DNA form, the CDR3 reads TGTGCCAGCAAAATTCCCGGGATCAATCAGCCCCAGCATTTT.

Comment on this clonotype: A much larger clonotype is one base distant, so this may be a read error. The rearrangement joins TRBV7-2 to TRBJ2-2; the match to TRBD2 covers 8 bases. Looked up from germline, CDR1 is SGHTA and CDR2 is FQGNSA. V lost 6 bases and J lost 9; bases outside the gene matches: 15. The CDR3 has 16 residues. CDR3 region: CASSQAIAGLARELFF. DNA of the CDR3: TGTGCCAGCAGTCAAGCGATAGCGGGACTCGCCAGGGAGCTGTTTTTT.

This chain connects TRBV5-8 to TRBJ1-5; D is undetermined. Germline assignment: CDR1 SGHTS and CDR2 YDEGEE. This CDR3 contains 14 residues. The V gene lost 1 base and the J gene lost 7 bases, with 12 bases spanning the gap. This CDR3 is CASSLPMVGQPQHF. The CDR3 nucleotides read TGTGCCAGCAGCTTGCCCATGGTCGGACAGCCCCAGCATTTT.

The V gene is TRBV24-1, the J gene TRBJ2-1; D is ambiguous. The CDR3 is made up of 15 amino acids. From germline, CDR1 is KGHDR and CDR2 SFDVKD. Trimming left V 1 base short and J 8 bases short, with 14 bases between. The CDR3 region has the DNA TGTGCCACCAGTGATTTCCCCCGGACCCACGATGAGCAGTTCTTC. Amino acids: CATSDFPRTHDEQFF.

This clonotype was observed a handful of times. A junction boundary mismatches the germline segment, possibly from a read error. The rearrangement uses TRBV7-2 and TRBJ2-1; D possibly corresponds to TRBD2 (5 bases). CDR1 is SGHTA, CDR2 FQGNSA, per germline. The length of the CDR3 is 16 residues. The CDR3 sequence: CASSSRQRSSYNEQLF. The CDR3 region has the DNA TGTGCCAGCAGCTCTAGGCAGCGGAGCTCCTACAATGAGCAGCTCTTC.

About this clonotype: Since a much larger clone is just one base distant, this may be a read error. The gene calls are TRBV20-1 and TRBJ1-1; D is perhaps TRBD1 (5 bases). V lost 5 bases and J 0 bases, leaving 13 bases between the germline ends. This CDR3 is built from 14 residues. The germline V gene encodes CDR1 DFQATT and CDR2 SNEGSKA (reference sequence). CDR3 nucleotides: TGCAGTGCTGTATGGGGCCCAATGAACACTGAAGCTTTCTTT. The encoded protein is CSAVWGPMNTEAFF.

The V call is TRBV7-9, the J call TRBJ2-1; 8 bases match TRBD2. Gene TRBJ2-5 matches the end of the DNA better, so the J call may be wrong. In germline, CDR1 is SEHNR, CDR2 FQNEAQ (reference sequence). The CDR3 totals 16 residues. CDR3 in amino acids: CASSSTSGTTQETQYF. CDR3 sequence (DNA): TGTGCCAGCAGCTCAACTAGCGGAACCACCCAAGAGACCCAGTACTTC.

This clonotype was observed many times. V usage is TRBV11-2 and J usage is TRBJ2-1, with 11 bases fitting TRBD2. CDR3 length: 17 residues. The germline V gene has CDR1 SGHAT and CDR2 FQNNGV. The V segment lost 1 base and the J segment 7 bases; nucleotides outside the gene matches: 9. The CDR3 bases are TGTGCCAGCAGCTTAGTGGGAACTAGCGGGAGCCTAAATGAGCAGTTCTTC. Translating it yields CASSLVGTSGSLNEQFF.